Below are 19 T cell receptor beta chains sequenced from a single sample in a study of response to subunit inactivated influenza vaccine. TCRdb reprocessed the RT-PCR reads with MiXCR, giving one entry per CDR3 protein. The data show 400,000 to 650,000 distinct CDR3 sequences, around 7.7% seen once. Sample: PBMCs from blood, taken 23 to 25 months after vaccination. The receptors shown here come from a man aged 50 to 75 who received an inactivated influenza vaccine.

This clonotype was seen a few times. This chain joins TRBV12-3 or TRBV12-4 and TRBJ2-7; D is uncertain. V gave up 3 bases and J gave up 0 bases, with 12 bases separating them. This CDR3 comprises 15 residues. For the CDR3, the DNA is TGTGCCAGCAGTTTGAGCAGTGTCAGCTCCTACGAGCAGTACTTC. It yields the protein CASSLSSVSSYEQYF.

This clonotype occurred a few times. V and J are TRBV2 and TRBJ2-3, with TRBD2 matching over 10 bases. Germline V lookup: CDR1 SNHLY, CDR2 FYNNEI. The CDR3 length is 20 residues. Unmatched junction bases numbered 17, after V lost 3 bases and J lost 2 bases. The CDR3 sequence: CASSDGWGLAGVRATDTQYF. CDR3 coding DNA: TGTGCCAGCAGTGACGGTTGGGGGCTAGCGGGAGTTCGAGCCACAGATACGCAGTATTTT.

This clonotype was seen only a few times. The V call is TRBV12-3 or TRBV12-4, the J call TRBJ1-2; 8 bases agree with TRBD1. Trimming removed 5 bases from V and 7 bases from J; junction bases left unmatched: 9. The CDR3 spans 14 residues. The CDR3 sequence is CASSPQTGARGYTF. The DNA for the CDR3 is TGTGCCAGCAGTCCCCAGACAGGGGCACGTGGCTACACCTTC.

In nucleotides, the CDR3 is TGTGCCAGCAGTCCTCTCGGGACTAGCGGCGAGACCCAGTACTTC. Its translation is CASSPLGTSGETQYF. The chain recombines TRBV6-1 with TRBJ2-5, with 11 nucleotides matching TRBD2. V lost 5 bases, J lost 5 bases, and 7 bases stayed unmatched. This CDR3 spans 15 amino acids. The germline V gene has CDR1 MNHNS and CDR2 SASEGT.

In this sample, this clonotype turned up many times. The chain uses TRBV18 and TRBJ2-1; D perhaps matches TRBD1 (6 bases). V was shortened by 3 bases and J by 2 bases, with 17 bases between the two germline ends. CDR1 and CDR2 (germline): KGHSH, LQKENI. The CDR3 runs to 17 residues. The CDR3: CASSPGRDTKTYNEQFF. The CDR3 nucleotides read TGTGCCAGCTCACCGGGCCGGGACACTAAAACCTACAATGAGCAGTTCTTC.

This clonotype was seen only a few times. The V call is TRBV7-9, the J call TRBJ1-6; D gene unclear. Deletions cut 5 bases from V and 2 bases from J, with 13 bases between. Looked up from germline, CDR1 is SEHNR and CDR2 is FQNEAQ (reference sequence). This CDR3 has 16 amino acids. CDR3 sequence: CASSGLGGAYNSPLHF. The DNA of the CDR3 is TGTGCCAGCAGCGGGCTAGGAGGTGCCTATAATTCACCCCTCCACTTT.

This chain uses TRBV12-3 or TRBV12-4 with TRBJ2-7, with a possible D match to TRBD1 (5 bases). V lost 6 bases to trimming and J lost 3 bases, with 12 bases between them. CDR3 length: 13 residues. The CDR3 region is CASSPFQGYEQYF. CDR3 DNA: TGTGCCAGCAGCCCTTTTCAGGGCTACGAGCAGTACTTC.

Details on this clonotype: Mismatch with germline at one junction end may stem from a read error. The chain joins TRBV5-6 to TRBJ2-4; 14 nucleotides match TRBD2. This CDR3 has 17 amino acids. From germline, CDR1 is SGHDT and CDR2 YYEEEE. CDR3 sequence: CACSRTRTSGGKNIQYF. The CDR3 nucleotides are TGTGCCTGCAGCCGAACCCGGACTAGCGGGGGGAAAAACATTCAGTACTTC. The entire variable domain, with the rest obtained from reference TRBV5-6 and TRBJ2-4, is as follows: DAGVTQSPTHLIKTRGQQVTLRCSPKSGHDTVSWYQQALGQGPQFIFQYYEEEERQRGNFPDRFSGHQFPNYSSELNVNALLLGDSALYLCACSRTRTSGGKNIQYFGAGTRLSVL.

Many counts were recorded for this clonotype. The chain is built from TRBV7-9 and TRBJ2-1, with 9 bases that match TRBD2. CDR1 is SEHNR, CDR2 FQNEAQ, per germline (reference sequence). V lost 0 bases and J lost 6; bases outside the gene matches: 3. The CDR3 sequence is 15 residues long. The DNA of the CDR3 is TGTGCCAGCAGCTTAGCTAGCGGGAGTGGCAATGAGCAGTTCTTC. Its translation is CASSLASGSGNEQFF.

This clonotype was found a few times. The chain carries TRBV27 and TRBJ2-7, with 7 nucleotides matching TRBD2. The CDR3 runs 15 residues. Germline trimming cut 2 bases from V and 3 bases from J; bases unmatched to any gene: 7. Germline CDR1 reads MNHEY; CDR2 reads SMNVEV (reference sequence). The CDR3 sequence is CASSLTLAERYEQYF. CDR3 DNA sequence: TGTGCCAGCAGTTTAACCCTAGCGGAACGCTACGAGCAGTACTTC.

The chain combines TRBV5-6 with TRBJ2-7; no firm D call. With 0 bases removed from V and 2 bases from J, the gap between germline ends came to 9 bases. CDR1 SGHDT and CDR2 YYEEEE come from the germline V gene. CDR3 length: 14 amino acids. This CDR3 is CASSLGLKPYEQYF. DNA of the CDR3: TGTGCCAGCAGCTTGGGGCTTAAACCCTACGAGCAGTACTTC.

CDR3 region: CASSFLGGGYEQYF. The CDR3 coding sequence is TGTGCCAGCAGCTTTTTGGGCGGCGGCTACGAGCAGTACTTC. This chain links TRBV5-4 with TRBJ2-7; D is unresolved. V was shortened by 2 bases and J by 3 bases, with 12 bases between the two germline ends. Germline lookup yields CDR1 SGHNT and CDR2 YYREEE (reference sequence). The CDR3 is made up of 14 amino acids.

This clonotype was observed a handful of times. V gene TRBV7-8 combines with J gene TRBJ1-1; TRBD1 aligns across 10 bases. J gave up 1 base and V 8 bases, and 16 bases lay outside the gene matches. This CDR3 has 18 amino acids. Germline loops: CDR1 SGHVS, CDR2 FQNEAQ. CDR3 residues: CASGALDRGIRGNTEAFF. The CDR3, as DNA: TGTGCCAGCGGAGCTCTGGACAGGGGGATTAGGGGGAACACTGAAGCTTTCTTT.

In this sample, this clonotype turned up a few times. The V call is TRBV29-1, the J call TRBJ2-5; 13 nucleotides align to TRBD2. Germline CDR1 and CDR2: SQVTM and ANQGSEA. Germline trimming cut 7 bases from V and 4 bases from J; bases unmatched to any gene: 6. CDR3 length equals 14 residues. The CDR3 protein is CSGGTSGIGETQYF. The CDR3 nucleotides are TGCAGCGGCGGGACTAGCGGGATCGGAGAGACCCAGTACTTC.

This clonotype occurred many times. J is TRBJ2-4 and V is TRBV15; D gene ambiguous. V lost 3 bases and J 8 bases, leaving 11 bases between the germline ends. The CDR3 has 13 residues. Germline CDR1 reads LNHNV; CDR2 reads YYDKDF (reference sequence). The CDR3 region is CATSRDRLDIQYF. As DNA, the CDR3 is TGTGCCACCAGCAGGGACCGTCTGGACATTCAGTACTTC.

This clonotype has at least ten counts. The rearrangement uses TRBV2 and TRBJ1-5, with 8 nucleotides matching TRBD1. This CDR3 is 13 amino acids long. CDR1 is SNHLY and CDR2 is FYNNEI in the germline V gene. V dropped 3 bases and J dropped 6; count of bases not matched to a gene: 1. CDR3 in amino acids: CASSDRGLQPQHF. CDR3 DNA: TGTGCCAGCAGTGACAGGGGGCTTCAGCCCCAGCATTTT.

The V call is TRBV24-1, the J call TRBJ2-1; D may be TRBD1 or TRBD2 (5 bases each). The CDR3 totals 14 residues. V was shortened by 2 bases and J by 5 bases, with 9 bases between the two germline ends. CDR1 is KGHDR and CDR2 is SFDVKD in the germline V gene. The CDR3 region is CATSDYRDHNEQFF. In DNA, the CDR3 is TGTGCCACCAGTGATTACCGGGACCACAATGAGCAGTTCTTC.

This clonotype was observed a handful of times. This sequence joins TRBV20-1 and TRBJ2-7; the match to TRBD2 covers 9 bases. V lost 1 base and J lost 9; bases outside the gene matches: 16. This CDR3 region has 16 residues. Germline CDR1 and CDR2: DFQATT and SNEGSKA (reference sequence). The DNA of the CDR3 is TGCAGTGCTAGAGGTGACCTAGCGGGACCATCAAGGTCGCAGTACTTC. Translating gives CSARGDLAGPSRSQYF.

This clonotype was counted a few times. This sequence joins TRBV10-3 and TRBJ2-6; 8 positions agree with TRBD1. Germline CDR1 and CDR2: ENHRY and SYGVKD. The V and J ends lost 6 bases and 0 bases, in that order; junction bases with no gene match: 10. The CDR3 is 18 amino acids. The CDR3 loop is CAISARDRPYSGANVLTF. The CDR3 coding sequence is TGTGCCATCAGCGCTCGGGACAGGCCCTACTCTGGGGCCAACGTCCTGACTTTC.